This T cell receptor beta chain originates from a study of PD-1 blockade in classical Hodgkin lymphoma. Exposure to brentuximab vedotin varied, and each patient had relapsed following autologous stem cell transplantation. With 4 bases clipped from V and 5 bases from J, the junction kept 13 bases outside the gene matches. Germline CDR1 reads KGHSH; CDR2 reads LQKENI. This CDR3 is built from 17 residues. Data came from immunoSEQ multiplex PCR; TCRdb stores just in-frame clones and leaves some out. The table has fewer than 20,000 clones, over 80% seen once; the top ten hold over 35%. This material consisted of peripheral blood mononuclear cells (PBMCs), taken before the second cycle of nivolumab. This clonotype was obtained from a human donor with classical Hodgkin lymphoma. This chain uses TRBV18 with TRBJ2-4, with 8 bases that match TRBD1. The CDR3 loop is CASSRGTGLVSQNIQYF. The CDR3 nucleotides are TGTGCCAGCTCACGAGGGACAGGCCTAGTCAGTCAAAACATTCAGTACTTC.